These 14 T cell receptor beta chains were sequenced from one sample in a study of blood T cell repertoires in COVID-19. The table came from immunoSEQ multiplex PCR; TCRdb's copy has only in-frame clones and leaves some out. The sample includes some 140,000 clones, about 90% of them seen just once. Input material: peripheral blood. The source is a man aged 45-65 years with acute or convalescent COVID-19.

The V and J genes are TRBV7-2 and TRBJ2-5; TRBD2 matches 10 bases. This CDR3 has 14 amino acids. The J segment lost 2 bases and the V segment lost 5 bases, leaving 2 bases of the junction unmatched. Germline loops: CDR1 SGHTA, CDR2 FQGNSA. The CDR3 loop reads CASSLSGGQETQYF. CDR3 DNA: TGTGCCAGCAGCCTTAGCGGGGGGCAAGAGACCCAGTACTTC.

This chain joins TRBV27 and TRBJ2-3; D possibly corresponds to TRBD1 (5 bases). The V end was cut by 3 bases, the J end by 1 base, with 17 bases between. The CDR3 is 17 residues long. Germline assignment: CDR1 MNHEY and CDR2 SMNVEV (reference sequence). CDR3 coding DNA: TGTGCCAGCAGTTTTCTCCCCTCGACAGAACGCACAGATACGCAGTATTTT. It encodes CASSFLPSTERTDTQYF.

The rearrangement uses TRBV7-3 and TRBJ1-5; 8 nucleotides match TRBD1. V lost 5 bases, J lost 4 bases, and 10 bases stayed unmatched. Germline V gene lookup returns CDR1 SGHTA and CDR2 FQGTGA. The CDR3 loop spans 16 amino acids. The CDR3 nucleotides read TGTGCCAGCAGCCTAAAACAGGGGGGTGCGAATCAGCCCCAGCATTTT. Translated, it gives CASSLKQGGANQPQHF.

This chain uses TRBV7-8 with TRBJ1-6; D gene uncertain. V was clipped by 2 bases and J by 6 bases, with 8 bases between them. CDR1 SGHVS and CDR2 FQNEAQ come from the germline V gene. This CDR3 has 14 residues. The CDR3 region is CASSLQESNSPLHF. The DNA of the CDR3 is TGTGCCAGCAGCTTACAAGAGTCTAATTCACCCCTCCACTTT.

Concerning this clone: No DNA is shown, since the ends of the CDR3 on it are uncertain; the CDR3 is the one TCRdb lists. This chain connects TRBV19 to TRBJ1-5; the table gives TRBD1 as D, unverified against the DNA. Germline-derived CDR1 and CDR2 are LNHDA and SQIVND (reference sequence). The CDR3 totals 18 residues, both ends included. CDR3 region: CASTSGTGGAIGNQPQHF.

The V gene is TRBV6-1, the J gene TRBJ2-7; D remains unclear. Germline V gene sequence: CDR1 MNHNS, CDR2 SASEGT. V lost 2 bases and J 3 bases, leaving 14 bases between the germline ends. There are 15 residues in the CDR3. The CDR3 DNA reads TGTGCCAGCAGTGAAAGCCCGGGTAACTACTACGAGCAGTACGTC. This encodes CASSESPGNYYEQYV.

As regards this clone: A junction boundary mismatches the germline segment, possibly from a read error. V usage is TRBV28 and J usage is TRBJ1-5; D is perhaps TRBD1 (6 bases). The CDR3 runs to 12 residues. The germline V gene has CDR1 MDHEN and CDR2 SYDVKM. The CDR3 protein is CASSLRGTRTVF. The CDR3, as DNA: TGTGCCAGCAGTTTAAGGGGGACAAGGACAGTTTTT. The full variable domain, completed using reference TRBV28 and TRBJ1-5, is DVKVTQSSRYLVKRTGEKVFLECVQDMDHENMFWYRQDPGLGLRLIYFSYDVKMKEKGDIPEGYSVSREKKERFSLILESASTNQTSMYLCASSLRGTRTVFGDGTRLSIL.

The sample holds a few counts of this clone. The rearrangement uses TRBV27 and TRBJ2-7, with 10 bases that match TRBD2. Germline V gene sequence: CDR1 MNHEY, CDR2 SMNVEV (reference sequence). The CDR3 totals 16 residues. V was pared by 6 bases and J by 3 bases, with 11 bases of the junction left unmatched. The CDR3, as DNA: TGTGCCAGCAGCTTTATGAGCGGGAGGGCCGGCTACGAGCAGTACTTC. It is translated as CASSFMSGRAGYEQYF.

The V gene is TRBV29-1, the J gene TRBJ2-7; D is possibly TRBD1 (6 bases). CDR1 is SQVTM and CDR2 is ANQGSEA in the germline V gene. V lost 5 bases and J lost 3, with 8 bases in between. The CDR3 spans 11 residues. The CDR3: CSVTGRYEQYF. In nucleotides, the CDR3 is TGCAGCGTTACAGGGCGCTACGAGCAGTACTTC.

The chain couples TRBV2 to TRBJ2-2, with a possible D match to TRBD2 (5 bases). This CDR3 has 14 residues. CDR1 is SNHLY and CDR2 is FYNNEI in the germline V gene. V lost 8 bases to trimming and J lost 5 bases, with 15 bases between them. The CDR3 DNA reads as TGTGCCAGCTCGAGGGAGTGGGGAACCGGGGAGCTGTTTTTT. This codes for CASSREWGTGELFF.

V usage is TRBV19 and J usage is TRBJ2-3, with 7 bases lining up with TRBD2. J lost 5 bases, V lost 6 bases, and 17 bases had no gene match. The CDR3 contains 17 residues. Germline-derived CDR1 and CDR2 are LNHDA and SQIVND (reference sequence). In DNA, the CDR3 is TGTGCCAGTAGCAGCGGGCGGGAGTGGCGAAGGGGAGATACGCAGTATTTT. The encoded protein is CASSSGREWRRGDTQYF.

The V gene is TRBV19, the J gene TRBJ2-3; TRBD1 agrees at 11 bases. The CDR3 sequence is 14 residues long. Germline values: CDR1 LNHDA, CDR2 SQIVND (reference sequence). V gave up 4 bases and J gave up 6 bases; unmatched junction bases: 3. CDR3 DNA: TGTGCCAGTAGTAGGGACAGGGGGAAGGATACGCAGTATTTT. Protein sequence: CASSRDRGKDTQYF. The whole variable domain, filled in from reference TRBV19 and TRBJ2-3, reads DGGITQSPKYLFRKEGQNVTLSCEQNLNHDAMYWYRQDPGQGLRLIYYSQIVNDFQKGDIAEGYSVSREKKESFPLTVTSAQKNPTAFYLCASSRDRGKDTQYFGPGTRLTVL.

This chain uses TRBV29-1 with TRBJ2-5; 12 nucleotides agree with TRBD2. Germline assignment: CDR1 SQVTM and CDR2 ANQGSEA. This CDR3 spans 18 amino acids. V gave up 6 bases and J gave up 7 bases; unmatched junction bases: 21. CDR3 bases: TGCAGCGTCGTTTCCCCTGCCCTAGCGGGGGGGCCCGTGGGGACCCAGTACTTC. Its protein is CSVVSPALAGGPVGTQYF.

The CDR3 reads CASSHPGYEQYF. The CDR3 coding sequence is TGCGCCAGCAGCCACCCAGGATACGAGCAGTACTTC. The V and J genes are TRBV4-1 and TRBJ2-7, with D unclear. Germline CDR1 MGHRA, CDR2 YSYEKL. The CDR3 has 12 amino acids. With 3 bases removed from V and 4 bases from J, the gap between germline ends came to 7 bases.